This TCR beta chain was captured in a study of cytomegalovirus exposure and HLA in healthy donors. Study as a whole: Most genotyped donors, about four fifths of roughly 400, had Caucasian-associated genetic ancestry.

General observations from the study: Rarity held for most TCR sequences, but there were some public TCRs that occurred in many donors.

Researchers ran the PCR with 60 Vbeta and 13 Jbeta primers. The protocol was immunoSEQ multiplex PCR, while the TCRdb copy is restricted to in-frame clones and leaves out a portion. Of tens of thousands of clones in the sample, roughly 77% are singletons; the top ten hold 6% to 7.5%. Between the trimmed V and J ends, which lost 4 bases and 3 bases, there was a span of 14 bases. This CDR3 region has 15 residues. Germline values: CDR1 SGHNT, CDR2 YYREEE (reference sequence). This clone appeared a few times. Its matching antigen is unknown. This clonotype was obtained from a human donor in good health. The genes are TRBV5-4 and TRBJ2-1; possible D gene TRBD1, 6 bases. Sequencing was carried out using PBMCs. The CDR3 here is CASSPGQTNYNEQFF. CDR3 sequence (DNA): TGTGCCAGCAGCCCCGGACAGACAAACTACAATGAGCAGTTCTTC.